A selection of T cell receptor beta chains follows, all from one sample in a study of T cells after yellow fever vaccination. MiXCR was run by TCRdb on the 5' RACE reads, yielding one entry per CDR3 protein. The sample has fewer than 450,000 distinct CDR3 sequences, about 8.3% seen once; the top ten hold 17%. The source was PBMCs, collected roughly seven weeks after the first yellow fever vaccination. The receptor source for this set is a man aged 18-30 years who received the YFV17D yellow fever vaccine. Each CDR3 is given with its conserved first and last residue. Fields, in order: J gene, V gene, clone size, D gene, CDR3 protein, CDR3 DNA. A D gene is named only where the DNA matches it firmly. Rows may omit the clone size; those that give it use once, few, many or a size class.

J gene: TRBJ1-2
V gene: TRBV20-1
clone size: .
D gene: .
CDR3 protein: CSAREGRSGYTF
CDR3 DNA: TGCAGTGCTAGGGAGGGGAGGAGTGGCTACACCTTC

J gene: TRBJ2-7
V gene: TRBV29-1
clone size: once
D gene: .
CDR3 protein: CSVARAYEQYF
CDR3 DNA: TGCAGCGTTGCAAGGGCCTACGAGCAGTACTTC

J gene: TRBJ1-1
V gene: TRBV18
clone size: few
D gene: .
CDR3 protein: CASSPRASRSGQGNMNTEAFF
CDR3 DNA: TGTGCCAGCTCACCACGCGCAAGTCGTTCGGGGCAGGGAAATATGAACACTGAAGCTTTCTTT

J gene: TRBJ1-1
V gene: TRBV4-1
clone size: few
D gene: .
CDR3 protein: CASSQDGPPEAFF
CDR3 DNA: TGCGCCAGCAGCCAAGATGGTCCCCCTGAGGCTTTCTTT

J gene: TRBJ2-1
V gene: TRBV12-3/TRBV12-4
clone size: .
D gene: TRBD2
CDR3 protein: CASSFWLADLYNEQFF
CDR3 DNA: TGTGCCAGCAGTTTTTGGCTAGCGGACCTATACAATGAGCAGTTCTTC

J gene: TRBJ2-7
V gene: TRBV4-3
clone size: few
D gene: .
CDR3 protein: CASSHTGYGEQYF
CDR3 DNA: TGCGCCAGCAGCCATACAGGGTATGGCGAGCAGTACTTC

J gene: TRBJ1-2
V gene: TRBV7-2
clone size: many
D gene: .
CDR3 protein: CASSLDRLRGYTF
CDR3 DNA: TGTGCCAGCAGCTTAGACAGGCTCCGTGGCTACACCTTC

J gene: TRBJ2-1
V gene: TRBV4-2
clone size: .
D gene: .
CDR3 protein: CASSQDRYSGEQFF
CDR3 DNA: TGTGCCAGCAGCCAAGATCGTTATAGCGGCGAGCAGTTCTTC

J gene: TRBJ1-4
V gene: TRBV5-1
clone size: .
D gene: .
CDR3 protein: CASSLGQRGATNEKLFF
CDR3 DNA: TGCGCCAGCAGCTTAGGGCAGAGGGGTGCAACTAATGAAAAACTGTTTTTT

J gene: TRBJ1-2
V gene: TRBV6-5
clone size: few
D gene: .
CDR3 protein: CASSYDGMGGYTF
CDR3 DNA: TGTGCCAGCAGTTACGACGGCATGGGGGGCTACACCTTC

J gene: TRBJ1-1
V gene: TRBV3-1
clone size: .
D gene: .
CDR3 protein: CASSQWGLAFF
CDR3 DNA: TGTGCCAGCAGCCAATGGGGGCTTGCTTTCTTT

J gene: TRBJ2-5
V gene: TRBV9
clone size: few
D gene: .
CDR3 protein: CASSVFRDTGTQYF
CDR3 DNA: TGTGCCAGCAGCGTCTTCCGGGACACCGGGACCCAGTACTTC

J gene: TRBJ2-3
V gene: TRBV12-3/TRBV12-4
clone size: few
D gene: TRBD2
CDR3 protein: CASSYWGSGGMDTQYF
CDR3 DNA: TGTGCCAGCAGCTACTGGGGGAGCGGGGGTATGGATACGCAGTATTTT

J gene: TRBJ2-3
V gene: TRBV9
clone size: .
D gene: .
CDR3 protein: CASSVAGTQYF
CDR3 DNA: TGTGCCAGCAGCGTAGCGGGAACGCAGTATTTT

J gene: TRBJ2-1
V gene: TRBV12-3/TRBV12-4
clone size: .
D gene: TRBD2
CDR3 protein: CASRTPSGRHNEQFF
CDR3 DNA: TGTGCCAGCAGAACCCCTAGCGGGAGACACAATGAGCAGTTCTTC

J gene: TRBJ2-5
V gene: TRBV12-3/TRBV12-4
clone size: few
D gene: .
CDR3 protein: CASSFPRGRFRETQYF
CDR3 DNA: TGTGCCAGCAGTTTCCCCAGGGGACGGTTTCGGGAGACCCAGTACTTC

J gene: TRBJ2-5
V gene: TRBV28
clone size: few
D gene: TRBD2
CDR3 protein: CASSYLAGGTQYF
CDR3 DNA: TGTGCCAGCAGTTATCTAGCGGGGGGGACCCAGTACTTC

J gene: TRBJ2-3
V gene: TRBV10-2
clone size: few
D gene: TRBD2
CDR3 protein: CASSDNRGTSGRLGQYF
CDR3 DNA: TGCGCCAGCAGTGACAATCGGGGGACTAGCGGAAGACTGGGGCAGTATTTT

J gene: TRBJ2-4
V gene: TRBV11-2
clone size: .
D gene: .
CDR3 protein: CASSSRGAGSIAKNIQYF
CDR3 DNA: TGTGCCAGCAGCTCACGCGGGGCGGGGTCCATAGCCAAAAACATTCAGTACTTC

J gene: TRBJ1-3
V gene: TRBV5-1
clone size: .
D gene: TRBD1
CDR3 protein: CASSNTGGGGNTIYF
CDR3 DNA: TGCGCCAGCAGCAACACAGGGGGCGGTGGAAACACCATATATTTT

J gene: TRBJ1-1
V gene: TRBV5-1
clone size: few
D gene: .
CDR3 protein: CASSPGLRDTEAFF
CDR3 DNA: TGCGCCAGCAGCCCGGGTCTGCGGGACACTGAAGCTTTCTTT

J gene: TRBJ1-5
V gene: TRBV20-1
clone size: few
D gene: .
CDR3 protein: CSARASAGNQPQHF
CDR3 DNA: TGCAGTGCTAGAGCCTCGGCAGGGAATCAGCCCCAGCATTTT

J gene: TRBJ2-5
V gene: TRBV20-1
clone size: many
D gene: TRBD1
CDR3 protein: CSAYRGSETQYF
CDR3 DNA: TGCAGTGCCTACAGGGGATCTGAGACCCAGTACTTC

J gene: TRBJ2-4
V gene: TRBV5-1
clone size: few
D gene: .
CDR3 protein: CASSFALAKNIQYF
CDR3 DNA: TGCGCCAGCAGCTTTGCCCTAGCCAAAAACATTCAGTACTTC

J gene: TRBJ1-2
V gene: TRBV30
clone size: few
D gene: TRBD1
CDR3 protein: CAWQIHRGGYGYTF
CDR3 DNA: TGTGCCTGGCAAATCCACAGGGGAGGCTATGGCTACACCTTC

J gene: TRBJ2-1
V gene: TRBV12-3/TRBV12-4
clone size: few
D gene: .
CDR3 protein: CASRGSAGHMNEQFF
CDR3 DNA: TGTGCCAGCAGGGGATCAGCGGGACATATGAATGAGCAGTTCTTC

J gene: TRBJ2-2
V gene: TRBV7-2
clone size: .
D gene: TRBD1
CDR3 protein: CASRPGQGETGELFF
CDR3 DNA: TGTGCCAGCAGACCCGGACAGGGTGAGACCGGGGAGCTGTTTTTT

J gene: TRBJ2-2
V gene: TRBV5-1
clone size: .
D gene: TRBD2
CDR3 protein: CASSFTGTTPGELFF
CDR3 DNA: TGCGCCAGCAGTTTTACCGGGACTACCCCCGGGGAGCTGTTTTTT

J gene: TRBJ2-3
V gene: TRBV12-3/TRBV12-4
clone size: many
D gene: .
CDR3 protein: CASSFPSSGTDTQYF
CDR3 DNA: TGTGCCAGCAGTTTCCCCTCTAGCGGCACAGATACGCAGTATTTT

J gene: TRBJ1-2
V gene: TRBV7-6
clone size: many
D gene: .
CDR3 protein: CASSLSQGDYGYTF
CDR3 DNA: TGTGCCAGCAGCTTATCGCAAGGGGACTATGGCTACACCTTC

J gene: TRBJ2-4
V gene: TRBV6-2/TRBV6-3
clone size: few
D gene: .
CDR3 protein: CASGARNIQYF
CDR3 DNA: TGTGCCTCGGGAGCGCGGAACATTCAGTACTTC

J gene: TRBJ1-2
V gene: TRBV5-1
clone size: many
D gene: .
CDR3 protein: CASSENPGQTTTSNYGYTF
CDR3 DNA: TGCGCCAGCAGCGAAAATCCGGGACAAACAACTACATCTAACTATGGCTACACCTTC

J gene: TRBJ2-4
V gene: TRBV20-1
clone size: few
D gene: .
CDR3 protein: CSGVGGAGKNIQYF
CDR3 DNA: TGCAGTGGAGTAGGGGGGGCTGGGAAAAACATTCAGTACTTC

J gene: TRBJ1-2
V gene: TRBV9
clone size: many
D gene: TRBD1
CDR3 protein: CASSVDPQGPRPGYTF
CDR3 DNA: TGTGCCAGCAGCGTAGACCCACAGGGGCCTCGACCTGGCTACACCTTC

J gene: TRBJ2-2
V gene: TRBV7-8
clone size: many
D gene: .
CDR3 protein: CASSLTENTGELFF
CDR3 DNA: TGTGCCAGCAGCTTAACAGAAAACACCGGGGAGCTGTTTTTT

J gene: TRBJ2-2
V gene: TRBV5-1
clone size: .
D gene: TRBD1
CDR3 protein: CASTFGTTGGYAGELFF
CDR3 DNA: TGCGCCAGCACTTTTGGGACGACAGGGGGCTACGCCGGGGAGCTGTTTTTT

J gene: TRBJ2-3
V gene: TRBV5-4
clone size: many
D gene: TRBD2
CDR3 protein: CALRAAGGIGTQYF
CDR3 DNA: TGTGCCCTTCGGGCAGCGGGGGGGATCGGTACGCAGTATTTT

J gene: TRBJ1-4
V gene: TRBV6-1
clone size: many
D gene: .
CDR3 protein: CASGGAATNEKLFF
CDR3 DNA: TGTGCCAGCGGGGGAGCGGCCACTAATGAAAAACTGTTTTTT

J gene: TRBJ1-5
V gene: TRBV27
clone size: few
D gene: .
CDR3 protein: CASSLLGPAQPQHF
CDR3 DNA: TGTGCCAGCAGTTTACTGGGTCCGGCCCAGCCCCAGCATTTT

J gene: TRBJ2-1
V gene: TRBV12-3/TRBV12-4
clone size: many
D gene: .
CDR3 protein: CASSLGQVDNEQFF
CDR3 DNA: TGTGCCAGCAGTTTAGGTCAGGTTGACAATGAGCAGTTCTTC

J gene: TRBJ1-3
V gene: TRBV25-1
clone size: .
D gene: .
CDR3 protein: CASSEWGYTIYF
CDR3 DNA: TGTGCCAGCAGTGAATGGGGCTACACCATATATTTT

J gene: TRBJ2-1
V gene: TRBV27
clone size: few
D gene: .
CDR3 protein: CASSTATSNEQFF
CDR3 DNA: TGTGCCAGCAGTACGGCTACCTCCAATGAGCAGTTCTTC

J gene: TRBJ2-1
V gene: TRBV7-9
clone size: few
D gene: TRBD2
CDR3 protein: CASTSGGADEQFF
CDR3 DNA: TGTGCCAGCACTAGCGGGGGGGCCGATGAGCAGTTCTTC

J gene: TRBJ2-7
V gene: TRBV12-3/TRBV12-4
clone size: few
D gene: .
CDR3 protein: CASSSTPYEQYF
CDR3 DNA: TGTGCCAGCAGTTCGACACCCTACGAGCAGTACTTC

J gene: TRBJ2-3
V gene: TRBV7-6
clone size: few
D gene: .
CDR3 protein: CASSLALALRDTQYF
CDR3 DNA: TGTGCCAGCAGCTTAGCCCTGGCTCTTCGGGATACGCAGTATTTT

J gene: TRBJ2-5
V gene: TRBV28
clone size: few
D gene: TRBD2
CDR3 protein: CASTPSGGLQETQYF
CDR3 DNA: TGTGCCAGCACCCCTAGCGGGGGTTTGCAAGAGACCCAGTACTTC

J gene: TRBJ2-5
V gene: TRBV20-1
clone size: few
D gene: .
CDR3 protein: CSARATSGGRETQYF
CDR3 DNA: TGCAGTGCTAGGGCGACAAGTGGGGGCCGAGAGACCCAGTACTTC

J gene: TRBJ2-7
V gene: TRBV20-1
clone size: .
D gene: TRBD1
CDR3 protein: CSASDGTGGKYEQYF
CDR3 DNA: TGCAGTGCTAGTGATGGGACAGGGGGCAAATACGAGCAGTACTTC

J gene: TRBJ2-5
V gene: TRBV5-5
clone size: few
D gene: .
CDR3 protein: CASRDLGGETQYF
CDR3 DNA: TGTGCCAGCAGAGATCTAGGAGGGGAGACCCAGTACTTC

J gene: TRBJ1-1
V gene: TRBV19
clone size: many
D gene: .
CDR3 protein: CASWFDAEAFF
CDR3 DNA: TGTGCCAGTTGGTTCGACGCTGAAGCTTTCTTT

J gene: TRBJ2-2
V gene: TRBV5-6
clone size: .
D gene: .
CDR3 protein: CASSLGYRSGELFF
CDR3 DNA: TGTGCCAGCAGCTTGGGATATCGGAGCGGGGAGCTGTTTTTT